Listed below are T cell receptor beta chains from one sample, sequenced in a study of blood T cell repertoires in COVID-19. This table comes from immunoSEQ multiplex PCR, and its TCRdb copy is limited to in-frame clones, with some not included. The sample shows approximately 300,000 clones, 90% of them seen only once. Sequencing was done on a sample of PBMCs or T cells enriched from blood (not recorded which). The receptors were gathered from a woman in her 30s who had been exposed to COVID-19. Both conserved end residues are part of each CDR3. The D gene is left open where the match is weak.

CSASRPQWGGTYNEQFF	TGCAGTGCTAGTCGCCCGCAGTGGGGGGGCACCTACAATGAGCAGTTCTTC	NA	TRBV20-1	TRBJ2-1
CASRTGLVTNEKLFF	TGTGCCAGTAGGACAGGGTTGGTAACTAATGAAAAACTGTTTTTT	TRBD1	TRBV19	TRBJ1-4
CASSNGQGRGNQPQHF	TGTGCCAGCAGCAATGGACAGGGACGAGGCAATCAGCCCCAGCATTTT	TRBD1	TRBV5-6	TRBJ1-5
CSVEDGPGDSYGYTF	TGCAGCGTTGAAGACGGTCCAGGGGACAGCTATGGCTACACCTTC	TRBD1	TRBV29-1	TRBJ1-2
CASSPSRATQYF	TGTGCCAGTAGCCCCTCCCGAGCGACCCAGTACTTC	NA	TRBV19	TRBJ2-5
CSASLTGGPRYGYTF	TGCAGTGCTAGTTTAACGGGGGGCCCTAGGTATGGCTACACCTTC	NA	TRBV20-1	TRBJ1-2
CAISGQPYEQYF	TGTGCCATCAGTGGACAGCCCTACGAGCAGTACTTC	NA	TRBV10-3	TRBJ2-7
CACKGASTEAFF	TGTGCCTGTAAGGGGGCTAGCACTGAAGCTTTCTTT	TRBD1	TRBV6-5	TRBJ1-1
CASSLGQEPQHF	TGTGCCAGCAGCTTAGGTCAGGAGCCCCAGCATTTT	NA	TRBV7-9	TRBJ1-5
CASSLIREGEAFF	TGTGCCAGCAGTTTAATCAGGGAGGGGGAAGCTTTCTTT	NA	TRBV27	TRBJ1-1
CASSLKQGDEQFF	TGTGCCAGCAGTTTAAAACAGGGCGATGAGCAGTTCTTC	NA	TRBV12-3/TRBV12-4	TRBJ2-1